The rows below give T cell receptor beta chains drawn from one sample of a study of chemoradiotherapy in HPV16-positive cancers. The repertoire was sequenced with immunoSEQ multiplex PCR; TCRdb's copy has only in-frame clones and lacks some. The sample includes 5,700 or so clones, 55% to 85% of them seen just once. The sample was tumor tissue, taken from a patient who underwent chemoradiotherapy. These receptors originate from a human donor with HPV-associated anogenital cancer. CDR3s include the opening cysteine and the closing phenylalanine or tryptophan. Each record gives: D gene, clone size, V gene, J gene, CDR3 DNA, CDR3 protein. D genes are given only for firm matches. A clone size is listed for some rows: how often the clone was seen (once, few, many), or a class if it is expanded.

TRBD1	once	TRBV18	TRBJ1-1	TGTGCCAGCTCACGGGACAGTAAGAACACTGAAGCTTTCTTT	CASSRDSKNTEAFF
NA	NA	TRBV6-5	TRBJ2-1	TGTGCCAGCAGTCCGACTAGTTCGGTCTACAATGAGCAGCTCTTC	CASSPTSSVYNEQLF
TRBD1	NA	TRBV4-3	TRBJ1-2	TGCGCCAGCAGCCTCACTACCCAGGGGGCGAGGTATGGCTACACCTTC	CASSLTTQGARYGYTF
TRBD1	NA	TRBV19	TRBJ2-7	TGTGCCAGTAGTATCGGGACAGGGGACGACGAGCAGTACTTC	CASSIGTGDDEQYF
NA	NA	TRBV7-2	TRBJ2-1	TGTGCCAGCAGCCCTTACAAGAACAATGAGCAGTTCTTC	CASSPYKNNEQFF
TRBD2	NA	TRBV7-2	TRBJ2-1	TGTGCCAGCAGCTCCAGGACTAGCGGGATTTACAATGAGCAGTTCTTC	CASSSRTSGIYNEQFF
NA	NA	TRBV19	TRBJ2-7	TGTGCCAGTAGTATGTCCCTATTGGTGACCTACGAGCAGTACTTC	CASSMSLLVTYEQYF
NA	NA	TRBV7-9	TRBJ2-1	TGTGCCAGCAGCTCTGGGAGTCAAGGACGGAGCTACAATGAGCAGTTCTTC	CASSSGSQGRSYNEQFF
TRBD2	NA	TRBV5-1	TRBJ2-1	TGCGCCAGCAGCTTGAGTTCGAGCGGGAGAGGCAATGAGCAGTTCTTC	CASSLSSSGRGNEQFF
NA	NA	TRBV11-2	TRBJ2-3	TGTGCCAGCAGCTTAGGTATCCAGGGCCCAGATACGCAGTATTTT	CASSLGIQGPDTQYF
TRBD2	NA	TRBV5-1	TRBJ2-2	TGCGCCAGCAGCTTGGGGACTAGCAACACCGGGGAGCTGTTTTTT	CASSLGTSNTGELFF
TRBD2	NA	TRBV2	TRBJ2-5	TGTGCCAGCAGTAGGACTAGCGGGACCGTGACCCAGTACTTC	CASSRTSGTVTQYF
TRBD2	few	TRBV10-1	TRBJ2-3	TGCGCCAGCAGTGAGTCTAGCGGGAGCACAGATACGCAGTATTTT	CASSESSGSTDTQYF
TRBD2	NA	TRBV6-4	TRBJ2-5	TGTGCCAGCCCGCCCCGGACTAGTGATCATGGCAAAGAGACCCAGTACTTC	CASPPRTSDHGKETQYF
NA	NA	TRBV6-6	TRBJ1-1	TGTGCCAGCAGTTCAAGGGGTTATTTCACTGAAGCTTTCTTT	CASSSRGYFTEAFF
TRBD2	NA	TRBV5-1	TRBJ2-7	TGCGCCAGCAGCTCCACTTCTAGCGGACCATACTACGAGCAGTACTTC	CASSSTSSGPYYEQYF
NA	NA	TRBV7-9	TRBJ2-7	TGTGCCAGCAGCTCGGGACGCCGCCACGAGCAGTACTTC	CASSSGRRHEQYF
NA	NA	TRBV4-2	TRBJ2-7	TGTGCCAGCAGCCAAGAATCCTACCTCCGGTCCTACGAGCAGTACTTC	CASSQESYLRSYEQYF
TRBD2	NA	TRBV9	TRBJ2-1	TGTGCCAGCAGCAAGGGAACTAGCGGATACAATGAGCAGTTCTTC	CASSKGTSGYNEQFF
NA	NA	TRBV30	TRBJ2-7	TGTGCCTGGCAACAGGGAAGGGCCTACGAGCAGTACTTC	CAWQQGRAYEQYF
NA	few	TRBV7-6	TRBJ2-1	TGTGCCAGCAGCTGGATGAGCGGACGGAACAATGAGCAGTTCTTC	CASSWMSGRNNEQFF
TRBD2	NA	TRBV11-3	TRBJ2-1	TGTGCCAGCAGCGTCGGGGGGTACAATGAGCAGTTCTTC	CASSVGGYNEQFF
TRBD1	NA	TRBV6-1	TRBJ1-1	TGTGCCAGCAAGGACAGGGGCGATGGAAACACTGAAGCTTTCTTT	CASKDRGDGNTEAFF
NA	few	TRBV6-1	TRBJ1-5	TGTGCCAGCAGTGAGATGGACAAACATCAGCCCCAGCATTTT	CASSEMDKHQPQHF
TRBD1	NA	TRBV2	TRBJ1-3	TGTGCCAGCAGCCTCACCAGGACAGGGTCGCGCCCCGCCGGTGCTGGAAACACCATATATTTT	CASSLTRTGSRPAGAGNTIYF
TRBD1	NA	TRBV30	TRBJ1-2	TGTGCCTGGAGTATACTAAACAGGGGCCTCTATGGCTACACCTTC	CAWSILNRGLYGYTF
NA	NA	TRBV5-4	TRBJ1-1	TGTGCCAGCATCGATACAGGGTACACTGAAGCTTTCTTT	CASIDTGYTEAFF
NA	NA	TRBV28	TRBJ2-5	TGTGCCAGCAGCAGGGTTGATACGGTGATTGTGACCCAGTACTTC	CASSRVDTVIVTQYF
NA	NA	TRBV7-2	TRBJ2-1	TGTGCCAGCAGCTTACTTCGGGGTTCCTACAATGAGCAGTTCTTC	CASSLLRGSYNEQFF
NA	NA	TRBV11-3	TRBJ2-3	TGTGCCAGCAGCTCCCCGACAGGACGAGTGGTCACAGATACGCAGTATTTT	CASSSPTGRVVTDTQYF
NA	NA	TRBV27	TRBJ1-1	TGTGCCAGCAGTTTAAAGTTTACGGTCGGGCAGGTCTTT	CASSLKFTVGQVF
TRBD1	once	TRBV5-1	TRBJ1-6	TGCGCCAGCAGCTTGGGTGTGACCGGGACAGGGGGCTCACCCCTCCACTTT	CASSLGVTGTGGSPLHF
TRBD2	once	TRBV13	TRBJ2-3	TGTGCCAGCAACTTGGGGGGGTCCACAGATACGCAGTATTTT	CASNLGGSTDTQYF
TRBD1	NA	TRBV6-1	TRBJ1-1	TGTGCCAGCAGTAACCTAGACAGGGTGAAAGCTTTCTTT	CASSNLDRVKAFF
NA	NA	TRBV4-1	TRBJ2-3	TGCGCCAGCAGCTTCCGACCGGACAGAACCGCTAGCACAGATACGCAGTATTTT	CASSFRPDRTASTDTQYF
TRBD1	NA	TRBV7-2	TRBJ2-7	TGTGCCAGCAGCTTTTACGGACAGGGGACCTACGAGCAGTACTTC	CASSFYGQGTYEQYF
TRBD2	NA	TRBV6-4	TRBJ2-3	TGTGCCAGCAGTGCATCCCTAGCGGGAGGAAGAGATACGCAGTATTTT	CASSASLAGGRDTQYF
TRBD1	NA	TRBV6-5	TRBJ2-1	TGTGCCAGCAGCTGGGACAGGCGCAATGAGCAGTTCTTC	CASSWDRRNEQFF
NA	NA	TRBV9	TRBJ1-2	TGTGCCAGCAGCTCTAGGGGGGACTATGGCTACACCTTC	CASSSRGDYGYTF
TRBD2	NA	TRBV15	TRBJ2-1	TGTGCCACCAGTACGACTAGCGGGAGACGTGAGCAGTTCTTC	CATSTTSGRREQFF
TRBD1	NA	TRBV4-3	TRBJ2-2	TGCGCCAGCAGCCCGAGACAGGGTCCGCAAACCGGGGAGCTGTTTTTT	CASSPRQGPQTGELFF
NA	NA	TRBV19	TRBJ1-1	TGTGCCAGTACCACAACGGGGGACTATTTAGGGGGTGAAGCTTTCTTT	CASTTTGDYLGGEAFF
TRBD1	few	TRBV11-2	TRBJ1-1	TGTGCCAGCAGCTTAGAAGGGACAGGGTTTGAAGCTTTCTTT	CASSLEGTGFEAFF
TRBD2	NA	TRBV4-2	TRBJ2-1	TGTGCCAGCAGCCAAGGGGCGGGACTAGACTACAATGAGCAGTTCTTC	CASSQGAGLDYNEQFF
TRBD1	NA	TRBV4-2	TRBJ1-1	TGTGCCAGCAGCTGGGGGGCAGGGGGCAACACTGAAGCTTTCTTT	CASSWGAGGNTEAFF
TRBD2	NA	TRBV29-1	TRBJ2-3	TGCAGCGTTGAACCCGGGGGGGGTACGCAGTATTTT	CSVEPGGGTQYF
NA	few	TRBV10-3	TRBJ2-3	TGTGCCATCGGTGAACCCGACAGCTTCAGCACAGATACGCAGTATTTT	CAIGEPDSFSTDTQYF
NA	NA	TRBV6-5	TRBJ2-1	TGTGCCAGCAGTTACTCCTCCGAGGTGCTCAATGAGCAGTTCTTC	CASSYSSEVLNEQFF
NA	NA	TRBV9	TRBJ2-3	TGTGCCAGCAGCGTAGAGGGGGATGAGGGGAAAACAGATACGCAGTATTTT	CASSVEGDEGKTDTQYF
NA	NA	TRBV20-1	TRBJ2-7	TGCAGTGCCCCTCTCCTCGAGCAGTACTTC	CSAPLLEQYF
NA	NA	TRBV2	TRBJ1-6	TGTGCCAGCAGTCCTAATAATTCACCCCTCCACTTT	CASSPNNSPLHF
NA	NA	TRBV21-1	TRBJ2-7	TGTGCCAGCAGCCAAGGGGGCAGGGACTACGAGCAGTACTTC	CASSQGGRDYEQYF
TRBD2	NA	TRBV2	TRBJ2-3	TGTGCCAGCAGACTTAATAGCGGGAGGGGCATCACAGATACGCAGTATTTT	CASRLNSGRGITDTQYF
NA	NA	TRBV28	TRBJ2-1	TGTGCCAGCAGTACGACGGAATTCCTCTCCGAGCAGTTCTTC	CASSTTEFLSEQFF
TRBD2	few	TRBV5-4	TRBJ2-7	TGTGCCAGCAGCTTGGATCGCGGGAGTGGGGAGTACTTC	CASSLDRGSGEYF
NA	NA	TRBV7-6	TRBJ2-3	TGTGCCAGCAGCTCCGAGGGCACAGATACGCAGTATTTT	CASSSEGTDTQYF
NA	few	TRBV7-9	TRBJ2-1	TGTGCCAGCAGCTGGCTGGGGGCGCGGGACAATGAGCAGTTCTTC	CASSWLGARDNEQFF
NA	NA	TRBV6-5	TRBJ2-1	TGTGCCAGCAGTTACGGCTTCTCCCACAATGAGCAGTTCTTC	CASSYGFSHNEQFF
NA	NA	TRBV9	TRBJ2-7	TGTGCCAGCAGCGTAGGTCCTGCGGGGTCCTACGAGCAGTACTTC	CASSVGPAGSYEQYF